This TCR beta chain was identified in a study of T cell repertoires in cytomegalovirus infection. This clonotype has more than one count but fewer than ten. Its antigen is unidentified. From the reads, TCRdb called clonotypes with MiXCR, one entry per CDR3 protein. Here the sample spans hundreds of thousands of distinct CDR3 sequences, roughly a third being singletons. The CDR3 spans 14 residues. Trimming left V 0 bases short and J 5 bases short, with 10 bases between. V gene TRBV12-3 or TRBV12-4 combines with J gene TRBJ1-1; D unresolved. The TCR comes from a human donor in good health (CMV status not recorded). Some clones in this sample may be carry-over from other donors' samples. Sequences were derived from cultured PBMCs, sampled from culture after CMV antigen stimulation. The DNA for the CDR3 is TGTGCCAGCAGTTTAGCGCAAAGGGCGACTGAAGCTTTCTTT. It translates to CASSLAQRATEAFF.